This is a list of T cell receptor beta chains from one sample in a study of vaccination and CD4 T cells after COVID-19. These receptors have no known antigen. MiXCR was run by TCRdb on the PCR reads, yielding one entry per CDR3 protein. The repertoire holds around 10,000 distinct CDR3 sequences, with over 25% as singletons. The source material was CD4+ T cells from blood, cultured in vitro, sampled after SARS-CoV-2 vaccination. The receptors shown here come from a human donor who had recovered from COVID-19. Both conserved end residues are part of each CDR3. The D gene is left open where the match is weak. Size tells how often a clone was seen (once, few, many) or the class of an expanded clone, and some rows leave it out.

J: TRBJ2-7
size: -
V: TRBV20-1
D: TRBD2
DNA: TGCAGTGCTCCTCGCGGAAGCGGGAGGCCCTCAACGGGATACGAGCAGTACTTC
CDR3: CSAPRGSGRPSTGYEQYF

J: TRBJ2-7
size: -
V: TRBV6-1
D: -
DNA: TGTGCCAGCAGTCTGGGGACGGTTGAAGAGCAGTACTTC
CDR3: CASSLGTVEEQYF

J: TRBJ2-1
size: -
V: TRBV28
D: TRBD1
DNA: TGTGCCAGCAGCCCAGACAGGGGCTCCTACAATGAGCAGTTCTTC
CDR3: CASSPDRGSYNEQFF

J: TRBJ2-3
size: -
V: TRBV19
D: TRBD2
DNA: TGTGCCAGTAACCGGGGTAGCGGGAGTACAGATACGCAGTATTTT
CDR3: CASNRGSGSTDTQYF

J: TRBJ1-1
size: -
V: TRBV7-9
D: TRBD1
DNA: TGTGCCAGCAGCTCGACAGGGTCCACTGAAGCTTTCTTT
CDR3: CASSSTGSTEAFF

J: TRBJ1-6
size: few
V: TRBV28
D: TRBD1
DNA: TGTGCCAGCAGAACCCCCGGGACAGGGGGATCACCCCTCCACTTT
CDR3: CASRTPGTGGSPLHF

J: TRBJ2-7
size: few
V: TRBV24-1
D: TRBD2
DNA: TGTGCCACCAGTGATCCAGAGGAGCGGGAGGACGACGAGCAGTACTTC
CDR3: CATSDPEEREDDEQYF

J: TRBJ1-1
size: few
V: TRBV12-3/TRBV12-4
D: -
DNA: TGTGCCAGCAGTTTTTGGACTGAAGCTTTCTTT
CDR3: CASSFWTEAFF

J: TRBJ2-3
size: -
V: TRBV7-2
D: TRBD1
DNA: TGTGCCAGCAGCAAGACAGGGGCAGATACGCAGTATTTT
CDR3: CASSKTGADTQYF

J: TRBJ1-2
size: few
V: TRBV10-3
D: -
DNA: TGTGCCATCAGTGAGCAGGGAGGCAGCCTTAACTATGGCTACACCTTC
CDR3: CAISEQGGSLNYGYTF

J: TRBJ2-7
size: -
V: TRBV20-1
D: TRBD2
DNA: TGCAGTGCTACGAAGCGGGAGGGCCTAGGTTACGAGCAGTACTTC
CDR3: CSATKREGLGYEQYF

J: TRBJ1-5
size: -
V: TRBV6-1
D: TRBD1
DNA: TGTGCCAGCAGTAAACAGGGGAGCAATCAGCCCCAGCATTTT
CDR3: CASSKQGSNQPQHF

J: TRBJ2-7
size: few
V: TRBV20-1
D: -
DNA: TGCAGTGCCATGATACTCCTAGGACACGAGCAGTACTTC
CDR3: CSAMILLGHEQYF

J: TRBJ2-1
size: few
V: TRBV19
D: -
DNA: TGTGCCAGTAGTATCCGTCGGCGAGGATCCTACAATGAGCAGTTCTTC
CDR3: CASSIRRRGSYNEQFF

J: TRBJ2-7
size: few
V: TRBV27
D: TRBD2
DNA: TGTGCCAGCAGTTTGGTGGGAGGGCCGGGGGAGCAGTACTTC
CDR3: CASSLVGGPGEQYF

J: TRBJ2-2
size: -
V: TRBV7-2
D: -
DNA: TGTGCCAGCAGCTTCCGACTAGTGTCGAACACCGGGGAGCTGTTTTTT
CDR3: CASSFRLVSNTGELFF

J: TRBJ1-5
size: -
V: TRBV24-1
D: -
DNA: TGTGCCACCAGTGACCCACAGGGAGGCAATCAGCCCCAGCATTTT
CDR3: CATSDPQGGNQPQHF

J: TRBJ1-2
size: medium-sized
V: TRBV7-2
D: -
DNA: TGTGCCAGCAGCTTAGGGGCAGGTGTAGGATATGGCTACACCTTC
CDR3: CASSLGAGVGYGYTF

J: TRBJ2-1
size: -
V: TRBV6-2/TRBV6-3
D: TRBD2
DNA: TGTGCCAGCAGTTACTCAAGGACTAGCGGGAGGAGTAAGAATGAGCAGTTCTTC
CDR3: CASSYSRTSGRSKNEQFF

J: TRBJ2-4
size: few
V: TRBV7-9
D: -
DNA: TGTGCCAGCAGCTCCTCCAGGGAGCCTAGCGACATTCAGTACTTC
CDR3: CASSSSREPSDIQYF

J: TRBJ1-2
size: -
V: TRBV11-2
D: -
DNA: TGTGCCAGCAGCGTATCCGGGACACTAGGCGGGGCCTATGGCTACACCTTC
CDR3: CASSVSGTLGGAYGYTF

J: TRBJ1-5
size: -
V: TRBV28
D: -
DNA: TGTGCCAGCCTATCGGCCGCAGGGTGGCGCAATCAGCCCCAGCATTTT
CDR3: CASLSAAGWRNQPQHF

J: TRBJ2-1
size: -
V: TRBV19
D: -
DNA: TGTGCCAGTAGTATGGCGGGCTGGGGTTACAATGAGCAGTTCTTC
CDR3: CASSMAGWGYNEQFF

J: TRBJ1-1
size: -
V: TRBV6-2/TRBV6-3
D: -
DNA: TGTGCCAGCAGTTACCGGGACAACACTGAAGCTTTCTTT
CDR3: CASSYRDNTEAFF

J: TRBJ1-2
size: few
V: TRBV7-2
D: TRBD1
DNA: TGTGCCAGCAGCCGTCAACCCGGGACAGGGAATCGAGGCTACACCTTC
CDR3: CASSRQPGTGNRGYTF

J: TRBJ2-3
size: -
V: TRBV11-3
D: -
DNA: TGTGCCAGCAGCTTAGGGCAGTCAACAGATACGCAGTATTTT
CDR3: CASSLGQSTDTQYF

J: TRBJ1-2
size: -
V: TRBV7-2
D: TRBD1
DNA: TGTGCCAGCAGCTTAACGGGACAGGGGTTTTCGGGCTACACCTTC
CDR3: CASSLTGQGFSGYTF

J: TRBJ2-4
size: -
V: TRBV12-3/TRBV12-4
D: TRBD1
DNA: TGTGCCAGCAGTCCCGGGACAGGGAGGAACATTCAGTACTTC
CDR3: CASSPGTGRNIQYF

J: TRBJ1-3
size: -
V: TRBV28
D: -
DNA: TGTGCCAGCAGTTTAGAACTTTCTGGAAACACCATATATTTT
CDR3: CASSLELSGNTIYF

J: TRBJ1-2
size: -
V: TRBV6-5
D: TRBD1
DNA: TGTGCCAGCAGTTTCCGAAGGCAGGGGGCTTCCATGCATGGCTACACCTTC
CDR3: CASSFRRQGASMHGYTF

J: TRBJ1-1
size: few
V: TRBV6-5
D: TRBD1
DNA: TGTGCCAGCAGTTTCGGGACAGGCGAAGCTTTCTTT
CDR3: CASSFGTGEAFF

J: TRBJ1-6
size: -
V: TRBV21-1
D: -
DNA: TGTGCCAGCACCAGCCACATGACGGGACGCTTGAATTCACCCCTCCACTTT
CDR3: CASTSHMTGRLNSPLHF

J: TRBJ2-1
size: few
V: TRBV20-1
D: TRBD2
DNA: TGCAGTGCTGCCGTCGGACTAGCGGGAGGGACCTACAATGAGCAGTTCTTC
CDR3: CSAAVGLAGGTYNEQFF

J: TRBJ2-6
size: few
V: TRBV6-1
D: -
DNA: TGTGCCAGCAGTGATAGCGCCGGCTCTGGGGCCAACGTCCTGACTTTC
CDR3: CASSDSAGSGANVLTF

J: TRBJ1-4
size: -
V: TRBV2
D: -
DNA: TGTGCCAGCCGAGACGGAGAGACTGAAAAACTGTTTTTT
CDR3: CASRDGETEKLFF

J: TRBJ2-7
size: few
V: TRBV28
D: -
DNA: TGTGCCAGCATGGAGGGGCAGGAGGGAGGTAGGGACGAGCAGTACTTC
CDR3: CASMEGQEGGRDEQYF